Each of the 25 T cell receptor beta chains below was sequenced from the same sample in a study of T cells after yellow fever vaccination. MiXCR was run by TCRdb on the 5' RACE reads, yielding one entry per CDR3 protein. The sample records hundreds of thousands of distinct CDR3 sequences, 18% being singletons. Sample: PBMCs, taken before the yellow fever booster vaccination. The source of these receptors is a man aged 18 to 29 who received the YFV17D yellow fever vaccine.

Many counts were recorded for this clonotype. Its ends do not fully match the called genes, so a read error is possible. The chain has TRBV4-1 and TRBJ2-3; D is unresolved. The CDR3 covers 12 residues. Per the germline V gene, CDR1 is MGHRA and CDR2 is YSYEKL. The CDR3, as DNA: TGCGCCAGCAGCCAAGAGCTCCACCTGATGCATTTT. The encoded protein is CASSQELHLMHF.

This clonotype was observed a handful of times. The chain carries TRBV4-1 and TRBJ1-2; the D gene is possibly TRBD1 (6 bases). Looked up from germline, CDR1 is MGHRA and CDR2 is YSYEKL. This CDR3 has 14 amino acids. Trimming stripped 1 base from V and 4 bases from J, with 10 bases between. In DNA form, the CDR3 reads TGCGCCAGCAGCCAAGGTCAGGGGACCTATGGCTACACCTTC. Translating it yields CASSQGQGTYGYTF.

The CDR3 DNA reads as TGTGCCATGAGACAGGGGTCCACCGGGGAGCTGTTTTTT. Encoded protein: CAMRQGSTGELFF. The chain carries TRBV10-3 and TRBJ2-2, with 8 bases matching TRBD1. The J segment lost 4 bases and the V segment lost 9 bases, leaving 4 bases of the junction unmatched. The length of the CDR3 is 13 residues. Germline loops: CDR1 ENHRY, CDR2 SYGVKD.

CDR3 loop: CSADSSGADTQYF. The CDR3 region has the DNA TGCAGTGCCGATAGTTCCGGTGCAGATACGCAGTATTTT. This rearrangement joins TRBV20-1 to TRBJ2-3; D is unclear. V was shortened by 6 bases and J by 4 bases, with 14 bases between the two germline ends. The CDR3 runs to 13 residues. Germline V gene lookup returns CDR1 DFQATT and CDR2 SNEGSKA (reference sequence).

CDR3 region: CASSPGQSPSGNTIYF. The DNA for the CDR3 is TGCGCCAGCAGCCCAGGACAGTCTCCCTCTGGAAACACCATATATTTT. V and J are TRBV5-1 and TRBJ1-3; maybe TRBD1 (6 bases). The germline V gene has CDR1 SGHRS and CDR2 YFSETQ. This CDR3 region has 16 residues. Trimming left V 4 bases short and J 0 bases short, with 14 bases between.

This clonotype was seen a handful of times. The DNA of the CDR3 is TGTGCCAGCAGTCCTAGCGGGGGGCATCCCCAAGAGACCCAGTACTTC. Its protein product is CASSPSGGHPQETQYF. V is TRBV12-3 or TRBV12-4 and J is TRBJ2-5, with 11 bases aligning to TRBD2. The V gene end was trimmed by 5 bases and the J gene end by 1 base; junction bases not matched to a gene: 6. CDR3 length equals 16 residues.

This clonotype was seen a handful of times. This chain joins TRBV10-3 and TRBJ2-7; 11 bases agree with TRBD2. Germline CDR1 ENHRY, CDR2 SYGVKD. This CDR3 comprises 17 residues. V shed 3 bases and J 1 base; nucleotides not matched to a gene: 8. This CDR3 reads CAISEPSGGIGSYEQYF. In DNA, the CDR3 is TGTGCCATCAGTGAACCTAGCGGGGGGATCGGATCCTACGAGCAGTACTTC.

The chain links TRBV3-1 to TRBJ1-1; TRBD1 is a possible D gene (6 bases). The CDR3 length is 12 residues. CDR1 and CDR2 from the germline V gene are LGHDT and YNNKEL (reference sequence). Trimming stripped 5 bases from V and 8 bases from J, with 12 bases between. DNA for the CDR3: TGTGCCAGCAGCGGGGGCCTCGGGGAAGCTTTCTTT. Its translation is CASSGGLGEAFF.

The chain has TRBV7-3 and TRBJ2-7; D ambiguous. In germline, CDR1 is SGHTA, CDR2 FQGTGA. The V end lost 5 bases, the J end lost 4 bases, and 18 bases lay between the germline ends. The CDR3 loop spans 15 amino acids. CDR3 loop: CASSPTAEIGYEQYF. In DNA form, the CDR3 reads TGTGCCAGCAGCCCCACAGCAGAAATAGGTTACGAGCAGTACTTC.

The genes are TRBV27 and TRBJ2-1; D uncertain. Germline CDR1 MNHEY, CDR2 SMNVEV (reference sequence). This CDR3 spans 13 amino acids. V lost 4 bases and J 6 bases, leaving 10 bases between the germline ends. The CDR3 sequence is CASSSSSSNEQFF. CDR3 DNA: TGTGCCAGCAGTTCGTCTTCAAGCAATGAGCAGTTCTTC.

This clonotype showed up just a few times. J is TRBJ2-3 and V is TRBV5-1; 7 bases are a match to TRBD1. V shed 9 bases, J shed 2 bases, and the junction held 9 bases outside the gene matches. Germline V gene data show CDR1 as SGHRS and CDR2 as YFSETQ. This CDR3 comprises 14 residues. CDR3 amino acids: CATRQGAYTDTQYF. The CDR3, as DNA: TGCGCCACCCGACAGGGAGCTTACACAGATACGCAGTATTTT.

This clonotype was seen more than once but under ten times. The rearrangement uses TRBV5-1 and TRBJ2-1; D not certain. The V gene's germline CDR1 is SGHRS and CDR2 YFSETQ. Trimming took 7 bases from V and 2 from J, leaving 16 bases between them. The CDR3 is made up of 15 amino acids. In DNA form, the CDR3 reads TGCGCCAGCGGACCTCAGGCGGATGCCTACAATGAGCAGTTCTTC. Its translation: CASGPQADAYNEQFF.

In its sample, this clonotype was seen a few times. This rearrangement joins TRBV7-2 to TRBJ2-2, with 8 bases lining up with TRBD2. This CDR3 is 16 amino acids long. V shed 1 base, J shed 4 bases, and the junction held 5 bases outside the gene matches. Germline CDR1 SGHTA, CDR2 FQGNSA. The CDR3 nucleotides read TGTGCCAGCAGCTTAGAGGACACTAGCGGCACCGGGGAGCTGTTTTTT. It encodes CASSLEDTSGTGELFF.

This clonotype appeared a few times. The chain links TRBV4-2 to TRBJ2-1; 10 bases agree with TRBD1. The CDR3 contains 17 residues. V dropped 5 bases and J dropped 7; count of bases not matched to a gene: 14. The germline V gene has CDR1 LGHNA and CDR2 YNFKEQ. CDR3 loop: CASSKGPQDRGMNEQFF. For the CDR3, the DNA is TGTGCCAGCAGCAAAGGGCCTCAGGACAGGGGGATGAATGAGCAGTTCTTC.

The chain links TRBV6-5 to TRBJ2-5, with 7 bases that match TRBD1. V lost 0 bases, J lost 6 bases, and 4 bases stayed unmatched. This CDR3 is built from 14 residues. Germline values: CDR1 MNHEY, CDR2 SVGAGI. The CDR3 sequence: CASSYSQGVKTQYF. CDR3 coding DNA: TGTGCCAGCAGTTACTCGCAGGGGGTGAAGACCCAGTACTTC.

This clonotype was recorded a few times. The chain links TRBV6-2 or TRBV6-3 to TRBJ2-7, with D perhaps being TRBD1 or TRBD2 (5 bases each). CDR1 and CDR2 (germline): MNHEY, SVGEGT. V lost 0 bases to trimming and J lost 8 bases, with 20 bases between them. The CDR3 has 16 amino acids. CDR3 region: CASSYSDRGGSGKQYF. CDR3 bases: TGTGCCAGCAGTTACTCGGATCGGGGCGGGTCAGGAAAGCAGTACTTC.

This chain connects TRBV18 to TRBJ2-5; maybe TRBD1 (7 bases). CDR3 length: 13 residues. CDR1 KGHSH and CDR2 LQKENI come from the germline V gene. Trimming removed 6 bases at V and 2 bases at J, with 10 bases between. This chain's CDR3 is CASSAGQQETQYF. CDR3 DNA sequence: TGTGCCAGCTCGGCGGGACAGCAAGAGACCCAGTACTTC.

V gene TRBV18 combines with J gene TRBJ1-1; 9 nucleotides align to TRBD1. The CDR3 runs 14 residues. J gave up 5 bases and V 6 bases, and 7 bases lay outside the gene matches. CDR1 KGHSH and CDR2 LQKENI come from the germline V gene. The CDR3 nucleotides read TGTGCCAGCTCGCGAGAACAGGGGGCAACTGAAGCTTTCTTT. This translates into CASSREQGATEAFF.

This clonotype was recorded a few times. The CDR3 nucleotides read TGTGCCAGCAGCCCGGACAGGGGTAACTATGGCTACACCTTC. Encoded protein: CASSPDRGNYGYTF. The gene calls are TRBV7-2 and TRBJ1-2, with 9 bases fitting TRBD1. Germline V gene lookup returns CDR1 SGHTA and CDR2 FQGNSA. The V gene end was trimmed by 5 bases and the J gene end by 1 base; junction bases not matched to a gene: 2. The CDR3 consists of 14 residues. The full variable domain, with the rest looked up from reference TRBV7-2 and TRBJ1-2, is GAGVSQSPSNKVTEKGKDVELRCDPISGHTALYWYRQSLGQGLEFLIYFQGNSAPDKSGLPSDRFSAERTGGSVSTLTIQRTQQEDSAVYLCASSPDRGNYGYTFGSGTRLTVV.

In its sample, this clonotype was seen a few times. The rearrangement links TRBV25-1 to TRBJ1-1, with no clear D. Germline loops: CDR1 MGHDK, CDR2 SYGVNS. The ends were cut back, 4 bases at V and 1 base at J, with 10 bases in the middle. The CDR3 has 14 residues. Here the CDR3 reads CASSGLRGNTEAFF. The CDR3 nucleotides are TGTGCCAGCAGTGGTCTCAGAGGGAACACTGAAGCTTTCTTT.

This clonotype occurred many times. J is TRBJ2-7 and V is TRBV29-1; D gene unclear. The CDR3 runs 12 residues. V was shortened by 0 bases and J by 2 bases, with 5 bases between the two germline ends. Germline lookup yields CDR1 SQVTM and CDR2 ANQGSEA. The CDR3 region is CSVEEGAYEQYF. For the CDR3, the DNA is TGCAGCGTTGAAGAGGGTGCCTACGAGCAGTACTTC.

This clonotype has only a few counts. V and J are TRBV12-3 or TRBV12-4 and TRBJ2-4, with D possibly TRBD1 on 6 matching bases. Trimming stripped 7 bases from V and 8 bases from J, with 18 bases between. CDR3 length equals 14 residues. The CDR3 loop reads CASKLRGSVDIQYF. The CDR3 nucleotides read TGTGCCAGCAAATTAAGGGGGTCTGTTGACATTCAGTACTTC.

This clonotype came up a few times. Here the CDR3 reads CASSLGLTSIYGYTF. CDR3 nucleotide sequence: TGTGCCAGTTCGCTCGGGTTGACATCGATCTATGGCTACACCTTC. The chain carries TRBV12-3 or TRBV12-4 and TRBJ1-2; no clear D. V lost 9 bases to trimming and J lost 4 bases, with 21 bases between them. The CDR3 is 15 amino acids.

This clonotype was detected only a few times. This sequence joins TRBV20-1 and TRBJ1-4, with 7 bases fitting TRBD1. This CDR3 contains 15 residues. Trimming at V came to 0 bases and at J to 7 bases, leaving 8 bases not matched to a gene. Per the germline V gene, CDR1 is DFQATT and CDR2 is SNEGSKA (reference sequence). CDR3 amino acids: CSAREIGRDSEKLFF. The CDR3 DNA reads TGCAGTGCTAGAGAGATTGGCCGGGACAGTGAAAAACTGTTTTTT.

This chain joins TRBV6-5 and TRBJ1-1; no clear D gene. Germline V gives CDR1 MNHEY, CDR2 SVGAGI. The CDR3 covers 14 residues. Trimming took off 2 bases at V and 1 base at J, with 8 bases between the two ends. CDR3 in amino acids: CASSYQESNTEAFF. Written as DNA, the CDR3 is TGTGCCAGCAGTTACCAGGAGTCGAACACTGAAGCTTTCTTT.